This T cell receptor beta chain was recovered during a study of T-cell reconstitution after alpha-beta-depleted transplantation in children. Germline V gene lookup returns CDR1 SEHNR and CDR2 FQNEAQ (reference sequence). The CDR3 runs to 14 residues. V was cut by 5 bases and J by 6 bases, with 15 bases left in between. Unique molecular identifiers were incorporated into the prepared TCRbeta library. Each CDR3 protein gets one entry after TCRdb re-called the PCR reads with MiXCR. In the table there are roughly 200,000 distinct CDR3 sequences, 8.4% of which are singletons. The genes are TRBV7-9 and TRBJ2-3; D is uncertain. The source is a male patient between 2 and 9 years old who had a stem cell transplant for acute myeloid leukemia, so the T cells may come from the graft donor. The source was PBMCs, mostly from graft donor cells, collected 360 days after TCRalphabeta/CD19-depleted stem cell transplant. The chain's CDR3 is CASSPTASMDTQYF. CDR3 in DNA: TGTGCCAGCAGCCCCACCGCGAGTATGGATACGCAGTATTTT.